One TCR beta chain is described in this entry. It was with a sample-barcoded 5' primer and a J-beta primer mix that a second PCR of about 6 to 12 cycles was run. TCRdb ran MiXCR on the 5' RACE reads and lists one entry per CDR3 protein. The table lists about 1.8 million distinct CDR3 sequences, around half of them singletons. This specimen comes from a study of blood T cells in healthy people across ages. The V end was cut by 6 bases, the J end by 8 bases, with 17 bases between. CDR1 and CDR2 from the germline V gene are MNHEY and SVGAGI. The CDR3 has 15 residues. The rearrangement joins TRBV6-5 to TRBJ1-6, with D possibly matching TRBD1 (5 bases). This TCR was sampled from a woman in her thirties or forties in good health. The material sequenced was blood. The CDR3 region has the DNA TGTGCCAGCAGACTCCCGGGGACCCAGGATTCACCCCTCCACTTT. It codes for CASRLPGTQDSPLHF.